These T cell receptor beta chains were read from a single sample in a study of control samples from healthy donors and cancer patients. Using immunoSEQ multiplex PCR, the repertoire was profiled, and TCRdb retains in-frame clones only, with some absent. The repertoire has 93,000 or so clones, around 88% of them found once; the top ten carry roughly 19%. Material for sequencing was PBMCs. These receptors all stem from a man aged 60-69 years with lung cancer. Each CDR3 is given with its conserved first and last residue. The order of the fields is D gene, V gene, clone size, J gene, CDR3 protein, CDR3 DNA. The D gene is left open where the match is weak. The size field is filled for only some rows; it gives once, few, many or a size class.

-	TRBV5-1	-	TRBJ2-3	CASSPGAIGTDTQYF	TGCGCCAGCAGCCCTGGAGCTATCGGCACAGATACGCAGTATTTT
TRBD1	TRBV7-2	-	TRBJ1-1	CASSPDRENTEAFF	TGTGCCAGCAGCCCCGACAGGGAGAACACTGAAGCTTTCTTT
-	TRBV7-2	-	TRBJ1-2	CASSSTGARGYTF	TGTGCCAGCAGCTCAACGGGGGCGAGAGGCTACACCTTC
-	TRBV15	-	TRBJ1-5	CATSGQYSNQPQHF	TGTGCCACCAGCGGACAATATAGCAATCAGCCCCAGCATTTT
-	TRBV5-1	-	TRBJ1-5	CASSPGQPNQPQHF	TGCGCCAGCAGCCCAGGACAGCCCAATCAGCCCCAGCATTTT
-	TRBV7-9	-	TRBJ1-1	CASLGTLNTEAFF	TGTGCCAGCCTGGGCACTTTGAACACTGAAGCTTTCTTT
-	TRBV29-1	-	TRBJ2-2	CSAPKTAANTGELFF	TGCAGCGCGCCAAAGACAGCCGCGAACACCGGGGAGCTGTTTTTT
TRBD1	TRBV5-1	-	TRBJ1-5	CASSPGQGVGQPQHF	TGCGCCAGCAGCCCGGGACAGGGGGTTGGTCAGCCCCAGCATTTT
-	TRBV5-6	-	TRBJ1-4	CASSMRTALNEKLFF	TGTGCCAGCAGCATGAGGACGGCCCTTAATGAAAAACTGTTTTTT
-	TRBV6-5	-	TRBJ1-2	CASRDGGSGYGYTF	TGTGCCAGCAGAGACGGGGGCTCTGGCTATGGCTACACCTTC
-	TRBV7-3	-	TRBJ2-1	CASSPSPYNEQFF	TGTGCCAGCAGTCCTAGCCCATACAATGAGCAGTTCTTC
-	TRBV5-1	-	TRBJ1-4	CASSLGPTNEKLFF	TGCGCCAGCAGCTTGGGACCAACTAATGAAAAACTGTTTTTT
TRBD2	TRBV18	-	TRBJ2-1	CASSSYGGDEQFF	TGTGCCAGCTCTTCCTACGGGGGGGATGAGCAGTTCTTC
TRBD1	TRBV9	once	TRBJ1-3	CASSVAGTAASGNTIYF	TGTGCCAGCAGCGTAGCTGGGACAGCGGCATCTGGAAACACCATATATTTT
TRBD1	TRBV10-3	-	TRBJ2-1	CAISFDRENNEQFF	TGTGCCATCAGCTTCGACAGGGAGAACAATGAGCAGTTCTTC
TRBD1	TRBV24-1	-	TRBJ2-6	CATSDSGRGLGSGANVLTF	TGTGCCACCAGTGATTCTGGCAGGGGGTTAGGTTCTGGGGCCAACGTCCTGACTTTC
-	TRBV10-2	-	TRBJ2-5	CASSGGGQETQYF	TGCGCCAGCAGTGGCGGCGGGCAAGAGACCCAGTACTTC
TRBD1	TRBV6-1	-	TRBJ1-1	CASSEAGQDEAFF	TGTGCCAGCAGTGAAGCGGGACAGGATGAAGCTTTCTTT
-	TRBV19	-	TRBJ1-4	CASGKSATNEKLFF	TGTGCCAGTGGAAAATCTGCAACTAATGAAAAACTGTTTTTT
-	TRBV30	-	TRBJ1-6	CAWSDTPNSPLHF	TGTGCCTGGAGCGATACGCCTAATTCACCCCTCCACTTT
-	TRBV27	-	TRBJ2-6	CASRATGSGANVLTF	TGTGCCAGCAGAGCGACAGGTTCTGGGGCCAACGTCCTGACTTTC
TRBD2	TRBV6-1	-	TRBJ2-1	CASSEQRGGDFF	TGTGCCAGCAGTGAACAGCGGGGGGGAGATTTCTTC
TRBD1	TRBV5-1	-	TRBJ1-1	CASTLLDRGTEAFF	TGCGCCAGCACCCTATTGGACAGGGGAACTGAAGCTTTCTTT
TRBD1	TRBV6-4	once	TRBJ2-2	CASSRDRTNTGELFF	TGTGCCAGCAGCAGGGACAGAACGAACACCGGGGAGCTGTTTTTT
TRBD1	TRBV5-4	-	TRBJ2-1	CASSLAGPGGLIYNEQFF	TGTGCCAGCAGCTTGGCCGGTCCAGGGGGCCTAATTTACAATGAGCAGTTCTTC
TRBD1	TRBV6-4	-	TRBJ2-2	CASSLGTGGVGELFF	TGTGCCAGCAGCCTCGGGACAGGGGGTGTCGGGGAGCTGTTTTTT
-	TRBV2	-	TRBJ2-2	CASSEGNTGELFF	TGTGCCAGCAGTGAAGGGAACACCGGGGAGCTGTTTTTT
-	TRBV10-2	once	TRBJ2-7	CASNSRAYEQYF	TGCGCCAGCAATAGCAGGGCATACGAGCAGTACTTC
-	TRBV12-5	-	TRBJ1-2	CASALQLTNRYGYTF	TGTGCTAGTGCCCTCCAGCTAACCAACCGTTATGGCTACACCTTC
-	TRBV5-1	-	TRBJ1-3	CASSLGAGVGNTIYF	TGCGCCAGCAGCTTGGGAGCAGGGGTTGGAAACACCATATATTTT
TRBD1	TRBV5-4	-	TRBJ2-5	CASSLGTGLGEETQYF	TGTGCCAGCAGCTTGGGGACAGGGTTAGGGGAAGAGACCCAGTACTTC
-	TRBV6-6	-	TRBJ2-1	CASWTLRNEQFF	TGTGCCAGTTGGACCCTCCGCAATGAGCAGTTCTTC
-	TRBV30	-	TRBJ2-1	CAWTYSNEQFF	TGTGCCTGGACCTACAGCAATGAGCAGTTCTTC
TRBD1	TRBV5-1	-	TRBJ1-6	CASSTLQGDSPLHF	TGCGCCAGCAGCACATTACAGGGGGATTCACCCCTCCACTTT
-	TRBV6-4	-	TRBJ2-7	CASSDSTSEQYF	TGTGCCAGCAGTGACTCGACGAGCGAGCAGTACTTC
TRBD2	TRBV7-2	-	TRBJ2-7	CASSTGTSGGYEQYF	TGTGCCAGCAGCACCGGGACTAGCGGGGGCTACGAGCAGTACTTC
-	TRBV12-3/TRBV12-4	-	TRBJ1-1	CASSSGRWAFF	TGTGCCAGCAGTTCGGGACGTTGGGCTTTCTTT
-	TRBV5-4	-	TRBJ2-3	CASSFQTGTDTQYF	TGTGCCAGCAGCTTCCAGACCGGCACAGATACGCAGTATTTT
-	TRBV29-1	-	TRBJ1-6	CSVGAGFGSPLHF	TGCAGCGTTGGGGCGGGCTTCGGGTCACCCCTCCACTTT
-	TRBV6-6	-	TRBJ2-2	CASRNTGELFF	TGTGCCAGCAGGAACACCGGGGAGCTGTTTTTT
TRBD1	TRBV5-1	-	TRBJ2-1	CASSSRTGNEQFF	TGCGCCAGCAGCTCGCGGACAGGCAATGAGCAGTTCTTC
-	TRBV7-2	-	TRBJ2-7	CASSPVGREEQYF	TGTGCCAGCAGCCCGGTGGGCCGGGAGGAGCAGTACTTC
-	TRBV5-1	once	TRBJ2-3	CASSLVTGSTDTQYF	TGCGCCAGCAGCTTGGTAACGGGCAGCACAGATACGCAGTATTTT
-	TRBV16	-	TRBJ1-2	CASSRDGNYGYTF	TGTGCCAGCAGCCGCGACGGGAACTATGGCTACACCTTC
TRBD1	TRBV5-4	once	TRBJ1-3	CASSPGTAGNTIYF	TGTGCCAGCAGTCCCGGGACAGCTGGAAACACCATATATTTT
-	TRBV10-3	once	TRBJ2-7	CAISPGTYEQYF	TGTGCCATCAGTCCGGGGACCTACGAGCAGTACTTC
-	TRBV2	-	TRBJ1-2	CASSEVGPGIYGYTF	TGTGCCAGCAGTGAAGTCGGGCCAGGCATCTATGGCTACACCTTC
-	TRBV12-3/TRBV12-4	few	TRBJ2-1	CASSSGVAPEQFF	TGTGCCAGCAGTTCCGGCGTGGCTCCTGAGCAGTTCTTC
-	TRBV24-1	-	TRBJ1-5	CATSDLDRECNQPQHF	TGTGCCACCAGTGATTTGGACAGAGAATGCAATCAGCCCCAGCATTTT
-	TRBV5-1	-	TRBJ2-6	CASTDTFSGANVLTF	TGCGCCAGCACTGACACCTTCTCTGGGGCCAACGTCCTGACTTTC
TRBD2	TRBV18	-	TRBJ2-3	CASSPPGGSLDTQYF	TGTGCCAGCTCACCGCCGGGGGGAAGTCTAGATACGCAGTATTTT
-	TRBV3-1/TRBV3-2	-	TRBJ1-2	CASSQATKGGKCTF	TGTGCCAGCAGCCAGGCCACCAAGGGGGGAAAATGCACCTTC
TRBD1	TRBV7-9	-	TRBJ1-2	CASSSSDRDYGYTF	TGTGCCAGCAGCTCAAGCGACAGGGACTATGGCTACACCTTC